The 17 T cell receptor beta chains below were found in one sample sequenced in a study of beta chain features in type 1 diabetes. General study points: There was a moderate but significant shortening of TCRB CDR3s in all four CD4+ subsets of Type 1 diabetes patients.

Which antigens these TCRs recognize remains unknown. The investigators reverse transcribed all of the isolated RNA, so they sequenced expressed TCRB transcripts. The assay was immunoSEQ multiplex PCR, and TCRdb's table has in-frame clones only and misses some. This table has 600,000 to 700,000 clones, roughly an eighth appearing once. Sequencing was carried out using naive CD4+ T cells from blood. These receptors all come from a man under 40 with type 1 diabetes.

This clone was seen at least ten times. The same CDR3 arises from other DNA sequences in this sample as well. CDR3 DNA: TGTGCCAGCAGCCTGGACCACAATGAGCAGTTCTTC. This translates into CASSLDHNEQFF. The rearrangement joins TRBV7-2 to TRBJ2-1; D ambiguous. CDR1 and CDR2 from the germline V gene are SGHTA and FQGNSA. V was shortened by 5 bases and J by 5 bases, with 7 bases between the two germline ends. CDR3 size: 12 residues.

Comment on this clone: The identical CDR3 is also encoded by other nucleotide sequences in the sample. The chain couples TRBV6-5 to TRBJ2-7, with D unclear. The V and J ends lost 6 bases and 4 bases respectively, with 7 bases between them. The CDR3 extends over 11 amino acids. CDR1 is MNHEY, CDR2 SVGAGI, per germline. The CDR3 sequence is CASRDPYEQYF. CDR3 in DNA: TGTGCCAGCAGGGACCCTTACGAGCAGTACTTC.

The J gene is TRBJ2-7, the V gene TRBV10-3; D is unclear. This CDR3 is 15 amino acids long. V shed 0 bases and J shed 1 base, with 10 bases lying between them. Germline V gives CDR1 ENHRY, CDR2 SYGVKD. The DNA for the CDR3 is TGTGCCATCAGTGAGTCGCAACCAGATTCCTACGAGCAGTACTTC. It translates to CAISESQPDSYEQYF.

This clone was seen only a few times. V usage is TRBV27 and J usage is TRBJ2-7, with 10 positions matching TRBD2. The CDR3 has 14 amino acids. CDR1 is MNHEY, CDR2 SMNVEV, per germline (reference sequence). V lost 5 bases and J lost 3; bases outside the gene matches: 4. Here the CDR3 reads CASSPRTSGYEQYF. CDR3 DNA: TGTGCCAGCAGTCCCCGGACTAGCGGCTACGAGCAGTACTTC.

This clone was found a few times. The rearrangement joins TRBV5-4 to TRBJ1-1; a weak D match, TRBD1 (5 bases). CDR3 length: 14 residues. CDR1 is SGHNT and CDR2 is YYREEE in the germline V gene (reference sequence). The V gene lost 2 bases and the J gene lost 1 base, with 9 bases spanning the gap. CDR3 in DNA: TGTGCCAGCAGCTTCGGCGGGGGGAACACTGAAGCTTTCTTT. The encoded protein is CASSFGGGNTEAFF.

The table lists this clone with a few counts. The genes are TRBV4-3 and TRBJ1-2; D possibly corresponds to TRBD1 (6 bases). With 4 bases removed from V and 8 bases from J, the gap between germline ends came to 14 bases. This CDR3 spans 13 amino acids. In germline, CDR1 is LGHNA, CDR2 YSLEER. In DNA, the CDR3 is TGCGCCAGCAGCCCGCAGGGGCCTGCCGGCTACACCTTC. This translates into CASSPQGPAGYTF.

The chain employs TRBV6-1 and TRBJ1-2, with 9 bases identical to TRBD1. V dropped 10 bases and J dropped 8; count of bases not matched to a gene: 11. Germline assignment: CDR1 MNHNS and CDR2 SASEGT. The CDR3 runs 13 residues. The CDR3 region has the DNA TGTGCCACCACCCCGGGGACAGGGCACGGCTACACCTTC. Translation gives CATTPGTGHGYTF.

Only a few counts were recorded for this clone. The J gene is TRBJ2-7, the V gene TRBV5-6, with D maybe TRBD2 (6 bases). Trimming left V 7 bases short and J 0 bases short, with 20 bases between. The CDR3 has 16 residues. Per germline, CDR1 SGHDT and CDR2 YYEEEE. CDR3 DNA: TGTGCCAGCCAGCCGATCCGGGACGGGAGCTCCTACGAGCAGTACTTC. Its protein product is CASQPIRDGSSYEQYF.

This clone was detected a few times. The chain recombines TRBV18 with TRBJ1-2, with D uncertain. V lost 2 bases and J lost 2, with 12 bases in between. Germline CDR1 and CDR2: KGHSH and LQKENI. CDR3 length: 15 residues. In DNA form, the CDR3 reads TGTGCCAGCTCACCATTTGAAGGGAGGAACTATGGCTACACCTTC. Translating gives CASSPFEGRNYGYTF.

Concerning this clone itself: Germline is not matched at one junction end, which may reflect a read error. This chain joins TRBV9 and TRBJ2-6, with D unclear. CDR1 SGDLS and CDR2 YYNGEE come from the germline V gene. The CDR3 has 13 residues. DNA of the CDR3: TGTGCCGGCAGCGCGACTGGGGCCAACGTCCTGACTTTC. Protein product: CAGSATGANVLTF.

The V call is TRBV6-5, the J call TRBJ1-2, with 9 positions matching TRBD1. The junction had 5 bases not matched to a gene; V was cut back by 2 bases and J by 7 bases. There are 14 residues in the CDR3. The germline V gene encodes CDR1 MNHEY and CDR2 SVGAGI. CDR3 residues: CASSYGLTGGGYTF. DNA for the CDR3: TGTGCCAGCAGTTACGGTTTGACAGGGGGTGGCTACACCTTC.

This clone appeared a few times. V and J are TRBV27 and TRBJ2-1; TRBD1 is a possible D gene (5 bases). Germline V gene sequence: CDR1 MNHEY, CDR2 SMNVEV (reference sequence). Between the trimmed V and J ends, which lost 3 bases and 8 bases, there was a span of 11 bases. The CDR3 has 13 residues. CDR3 bases: TGTGCCAGCAGTTTCCGCGCCAGGGATGAGCAGTTCTTC. It translates to CASSFRARDEQFF.

This chain joins TRBV5-4 and TRBJ1-2, with D unresolved. Germline V gives CDR1 SGHNT, CDR2 YYREEE (reference sequence). This CDR3 is built from 14 residues. V dropped 2 bases and J dropped 1 base, with 9 bases sitting between them. The CDR3 loop reads CASSFPAINYGYTF. The DNA for the CDR3 is TGTGCCAGCAGCTTCCCAGCTATTAACTATGGCTACACCTTC.

The V and J genes are TRBV9 and TRBJ2-3; 9 bases are a match to TRBD2. From germline, CDR1 is SGDLS and CDR2 YYNGEE. The CDR3 runs to 16 residues. J was trimmed by 2 bases and V by 2 bases; bases with no gene match: 6. CDR3: CASSVYLAGATDTQYF. CDR3 DNA sequence: TGTGCCAGCAGCGTGTACTTAGCGGGGGCCACAGATACGCAGTATTTT.

This clone was observed a few times. V usage is TRBV5-1 and J usage is TRBJ2-5; TRBD2 aligns across 7 bases. With V trimmed by 7 bases and J by 2 bases, 5 bases remained unmatched. This CDR3 contains 13 residues. CDR1 SGHRS and CDR2 YFSETQ come from the germline V gene. This chain's CDR3 is CASSPGGQETQYF. The CDR3, as DNA: TGCGCCAGCTCCCCCGGGGGGCAAGAGACCCAGTACTTC. Combining the CDR3 with reference TRBV5-1 and TRBJ2-5 gives the whole variable domain KAGVTQTPRYLIKTRGQQVTLSCSPISGHRSVSWYQQTPGQGLQFLFEYFSETQRNKGNFPGRFSGRQFSNSRSEMNVSTLELGDSALYLCASSPGGQETQYFGPGTRLLVL.

This clone turned up a few times. The V and J genes are TRBV28 and TRBJ1-6, with unresolved D. The germline V gene has CDR1 MDHEN and CDR2 SYDVKM. V was trimmed by 7 bases and J by 9 bases, leaving 16 bases between them. This CDR3 spans 14 amino acids. CDR3 amino acids: CASKKGLFGSPLHF. In DNA form, the CDR3 reads TGTGCCAGCAAAAAGGGTCTCTTCGGTTCACCCCTCCACTTT.

The V gene is TRBV11-3, the J gene TRBJ1-6; unclear D gene. The CDR3 is 12 amino acids. Germline loops: CDR1 SGHNT, CDR2 YENEEA. The germline V and J ends were trimmed by 4 bases and 7 bases, with 5 bases remaining between them. Here the CDR3 reads CASSSGNSPLHF. The CDR3 coding sequence is TGTGCCAGCAGCTCGGGGAATTCACCCCTCCACTTT.